A single sample is the source of the 20 T cell receptor beta chains below, sequenced in a study of control samples from healthy donors and cancer patients. The table came from immunoSEQ multiplex PCR; TCRdb's copy has only in-frame clones and leaves some out. The table includes approximately 130,000 clones, 80% to 90% detected once. Material: blood. These receptors all stem from a man aged 40-55 years in good health.

This chain joins TRBV7-2 and TRBJ2-5; D unclear. CDR1 and CDR2 (germline): SGHTA, FQGNSA. The CDR3 is 15 amino acids. Trimming removed 1 base at V and 3 bases at J, with 12 bases between. The CDR3 bases are TGTGCCAGCAGCTTAGGGGAAACCATAGAAGAGACCCAGTACTTC. This sequence encodes CASSLGETIEETQYF.

CDR3 region: CASSPPGQGGDEQFF. In DNA form, the CDR3 reads TGTGCCAGCAGCCCACCTGGACAGGGTGGCGATGAGCAGTTCTTC. The V gene is TRBV5-4, the J gene TRBJ2-1; the match to TRBD1 covers 8 bases. Trimming cost V 4 bases and J 8 bases; bases outside gene matches: 11. Germline CDR1 reads SGHNT; CDR2 reads YYREEE (reference sequence). The CDR3 loop spans 15 amino acids. Together with reference TRBV5-4 and TRBJ2-1, the CDR3 gives the full variable domain: ETGVTQSPTHLIKTRGQQVTLRCSSQSGHNTVSWYQQALGQGPQFIFQYYREEENGRGNFPPRFSGLQFPNYSSELNVNALELDDSALYLCASSPPGQGGDEQFFGPGTRLTVL.

The CDR3 loop reads CASGYRVQFF. As DNA, the CDR3 is TGTGCCAGTGGATACCGGGTGCAGTTCTTC. The chain joins TRBV12-3 or TRBV12-4 to TRBJ2-1; D ambiguous. Trimming left V 9 bases short and J 12 bases short, with 12 bases between. This CDR3 contains 10 residues.

This clone has just a few counts. The chain uses TRBV6-6 and TRBJ1-5, with 7 bases matching TRBD1. The V gene end was trimmed by 4 bases and the J gene end by 7 bases; junction bases not matched to a gene: 10. From germline, CDR1 is MNHNY and CDR2 SVGAGI (reference sequence). This CDR3 contains 15 residues. CDR3 nucleotides: TGTGCCAGCAGTTCCCTGACAGGGTCGAAACAGCCCCAGCATTTT. Translation: CASSSLTGSKQPQHF.

This chain connects TRBV27 to TRBJ2-7, with 13 bases lining up with TRBD2. The CDR3 is 15 amino acids. Germline CDR1 and CDR2: MNHEY and SMNVEV (reference sequence). V was clipped by 6 bases and J by 7 bases; unmatched bases: 9. The CDR3, as DNA: TGTGCCAGCAGCCGGACTAGCGGGGGTTTTGGGGAGCAGTACTTC. Its protein is CASSRTSGGFGEQYF.

J is TRBJ2-1 and V is TRBV7-2; 11 bases fit TRBD2. The V segment lost 0 bases and the J segment 2 bases; nucleotides outside the gene matches: 3. The CDR3 is 17 residues long. In germline, CDR1 is SGHTA, CDR2 FQGNSA. The CDR3 protein is CASSLALSGGAYNEQFF. CDR3 DNA: TGTGCCAGCAGCTTAGCGCTTAGCGGGGGGGCCTACAATGAGCAGTTCTTC.

This clone was counted at least ten times. V and J are TRBV4-3 and TRBJ2-7, with D maybe TRBD1 (6 bases). V was trimmed by 0 bases and J by 2 bases, leaving 11 bases between them. This CDR3 contains 15 residues. The germline gives CDR1 LGHNA, CDR2 YSLEER. CDR3 region: CASSQDLQGPYEQYF. The CDR3 nucleotides read TGCGCCAGCAGCCAAGACTTACAGGGTCCCTACGAGCAGTACTTC.

The gene calls are TRBV6-4 and TRBJ2-3; D is unresolved. The CDR3 sequence is 15 residues long. V was trimmed by 0 bases and J by 5 bases, leaving 12 bases between them. Germline V gives CDR1 MRHNA, CDR2 SNTAGT. The chain's CDR3 is CASSDSSASGDTQYF. The CDR3, as DNA: TGTGCCAGCAGTGACTCATCGGCTTCGGGAGATACGCAGTATTTT.

The CDR3 DNA sequence: TGTGCCAGTAGTCTGACCGGGACACCCTTCATGAACACTGAAGCTTTCTTT. Translated, it gives CASSLTGTPFMNTEAFF. The rearrangement links TRBV19 to TRBJ1-1, with TRBD1 as a possible D gene (6 bases). CDR3 size: 17 residues. V was clipped by 5 bases and J by 0 bases, with 19 bases between them. Germline V gene lookup returns CDR1 LNHDA and CDR2 SQIVND (reference sequence).

The J gene is TRBJ1-2, the V gene TRBV10-2, with D unclear. In germline, CDR1 is WSHSY, CDR2 SAAADI. The CDR3 length is 15 residues. V lost 0 bases and J 5 bases, leaving 13 bases between the germline ends. This CDR3 is CASSESTGVVYGYTF. The CDR3 bases are TGCGCCAGCAGTGAGTCGACTGGGGTTGTGTATGGCTACACCTTC.

The CDR3 DNA reads as TGTGCCAGTAGTATTGGACAGGCCGGATCCGAGCAGTACTTC. Protein: CASSIGQAGSEQYF. This chain links TRBV19 with TRBJ2-7, with 7 bases lining up with TRBD1. CDR3 length: 14 residues. V lost 3 bases and J lost 6; bases outside the gene matches: 8. Germline V CDR1 and CDR2: LNHDA, SQIVND (reference sequence).

V and J are TRBV5-8 and TRBJ2-3; D perhaps matches TRBD1 (6 bases). Trimming pared 0 bases from V and 3 bases from J, leaving 14 bases between. There are 16 residues in the CDR3. Germline CDR1 reads SGHTS; CDR2 reads YDEGEE. The CDR3 reads CASSLANLGTTDTQYF. CDR3 coding DNA: TGTGCCAGCAGCTTGGCGAACCTAGGGACAACAGATACGCAGTATTTT.

Written as DNA, the CDR3 is TGCGCCAGCAGCTTGGTCGGTAGCGGGGGGCAGGATACGCAGTATTTT. Amino acids: CASSLVGSGGQDTQYF. This chain uses TRBV5-1 with TRBJ2-3; TRBD2 agrees at 10 bases. Trimming took 0 bases from V and 6 from J; bases not matched to a gene: 7. The CDR3 loop spans 16 amino acids. Per germline, CDR1 SGHRS and CDR2 YFSETQ.

The chain is built from TRBV7-3 and TRBJ2-1; D is possibly TRBD1 or TRBD2 (6 bases each). V was pared by 2 bases and J by 8 bases, with 16 bases between. Per germline, CDR1 SGHTA and CDR2 FQGTGA. The CDR3 runs 15 residues. CDR3 DNA sequence: TGTGCCAGCAGCTTAGGATTCCCGAGGGGGGATGAGCAGTTCTTC. This gives the protein CASSLGFPRGDEQFF. Combining the CDR3 with reference TRBV7-3 and TRBJ2-1 gives the whole variable domain GAGVSQTPSNKVTEKGKYVELRCDPISGHTALYWYRQSLGQGPEFLIYFQGTGAADDSGLPNDRFFAVRPEGSVSTLKIQRTERGDSAVYLCASSLGFPRGDEQFFGPGTRLTVL.

The J gene is TRBJ1-1, the V gene TRBV5-8; D not certain. V was cut by 5 bases and J by 5 bases, with 22 bases left in between. Germline CDR1 reads SGHTS; CDR2 reads YDEGEE. The CDR3 sequence is 16 residues long. CDR3 region: CASRFAAGISYTEAFF. DNA for the CDR3: TGTGCCAGCAGGTTCGCGGCAGGTATAAGTTATACTGAAGCTTTCTTT. Variable domain in full (rest from reference TRBV5-8 and TRBJ1-1): EAGVTQSPTHLIKTRGQQATLRCSPISGHTSVYWYQQALGLGLQFLLWYDEGEERNRGNFPPRFSGRQFPNYSSELNVNALELEDSALYLCASRFAAGISYTEAFFGQGTRLTVV.

The rearrangement uses TRBV7-9 and TRBJ2-5; D possibly corresponds to TRBD1 (5 bases). Trimming removed 9 bases at V and 4 bases at J, with 12 bases between. CDR1 and CDR2 from the germline V gene are SEHNR and FQNEAQ (reference sequence). CDR3 length equals 12 residues. In DNA form, the CDR3 reads TGTGCCAGTCAGGGCGGCTCAGAGACCCAGTACTTC. It specifies CASQGGSETQYF.

The chain couples TRBV25-1 to TRBJ1-1; D perhaps matches TRBD1 (6 bases). CDR1 is MGHDK and CDR2 is SYGVNS in the germline V gene. The CDR3 sequence is 16 residues long. V lost 4 bases to trimming and J lost 3 bases, with 18 bases between them. The CDR3 is CASSGRTGQGYTEAFF. CDR3 nucleotide sequence: TGTGCCAGCAGTGGGCGCACAGGGCAGGGTTACACTGAAGCTTTCTTT.

The chain carries TRBV30 and TRBJ2-5; possible D gene TRBD1, 6 bases. Germline V gene sequence: CDR1 GTSNPN, CDR2 SVGIG (reference sequence). V dropped 2 bases and J dropped 5 bases, with 15 bases sitting between them. The CDR3 is 14 amino acids. CDR3 nucleotides: TGTGCCTGGAGTCCCACAGGGCTAATGGAGACCCAGTACTTC. Translated: CAWSPTGLMETQYF.

CDR3 region: CASSLDRGNTIYF. CDR3 DNA: TGTGCCAGCAGCTTGGACCGGGGGAACACCATATATTTT. The chain combines TRBV7-2 with TRBJ1-3; the D gene is possibly TRBD1 (5 bases). The CDR3 length is 13 residues. Trimming left V 3 bases short and J 7 bases short, with 10 bases between. The germline gives CDR1 SGHTA, CDR2 FQGNSA.

The CDR3 DNA sequence: TGTGCCTGGAGTGTCCAGGGGCCTACACCCCTCCACTTT. This gives the protein CAWSVQGPTPLHF. This sequence joins TRBV30 and TRBJ1-6; a possible D gene is TRBD1 (6 bases). V lost 0 bases, J lost 11 bases, and 11 bases lay in between. This CDR3 is built from 13 residues. Germline V gene sequence: CDR1 GTSNPN, CDR2 SVGIG (reference sequence).